The 25 T cell receptor beta chains presented below share a single source sample, sequenced in a study of blood T cells in healthy people across ages. Sample-barcoded 5' priming and a J-beta primer mix drove a second PCR of roughly 6 to 12 cycles. TCRdb recomputed calls from the 5' RACE reads with MiXCR, one row per CDR3 protein. Of over 700,000 distinct CDR3 sequences listed, approximately 25% are singletons. These records were also assigned to another study, of T cells of mothers and their children.

Sequencing was carried out using blood. Receptors originate from a boy aged 10-17 years in good health.

The chain joins TRBV3-1 to TRBJ2-1; 7 nucleotides align to TRBD2. Germline V gene sequence: CDR1 LGHDT, CDR2 YNNKEL (reference sequence). V was clipped by 1 base and J by 15 bases; unmatched bases: 6. The CDR3 spans 12 residues. In DNA, the CDR3 is TGTGCCAGCAGCCAAGCTGGGCGGGGGTCGTTCTTC. Amino acid sequence: CASSQAGRGSFF.

This chain joins TRBV20-1 and TRBJ2-4, with D tentatively TRBD2 (6 bases). CDR1 and CDR2 (germline): DFQATT, SNEGSKA (reference sequence). Trimming left V 6 bases short and J 9 bases short, with 21 bases between. The CDR3 covers 14 residues. The CDR3 is CSATTLSDGGIQYF. As DNA, the CDR3 is TGCAGTGCCACTACCCTCTCCGACGGGGGCATTCAGTACTTC.

The V and J genes are TRBV29-1 and TRBJ2-6; 7 positions agree with TRBD2. The V gene end was trimmed by 6 bases and the J gene end by 0 bases; junction bases not matched to a gene: 2. CDR1 and CDR2 from the germline V gene are SQVTM and ANQGSEA. The CDR3 is 14 residues long. The CDR3 region is CSVRGDSGANVLTF. The DNA for the CDR3 is TGCAGCGTCCGGGGGGACTCTGGGGCCAACGTCCTGACTTTC.

This chain links TRBV10-3 with TRBJ2-5; D possibly corresponds to TRBD1 (5 bases). The germline V and J ends were trimmed by 6 bases and 1 base, with 12 bases remaining between them. The germline V gene encodes CDR1 ENHRY and CDR2 SYGVKD. The CDR3 consists of 14 residues. CDR3 DNA sequence: TGTGCCATCAGCGCTCAGGGTCCCCAAGAGACCCAGTACTTC. Its protein is CAISAQGPQETQYF.

The chain couples TRBV10-3 to TRBJ1-3, with D tentatively TRBD1 (6 bases). Germline V CDR1 and CDR2: ENHRY, SYGVKD. CDR3 length equals 15 residues. V was shortened by 6 bases and J by 0 bases, with 12 bases between the two germline ends. CDR3 amino acids: CAIRGADSSGNTIYF. The CDR3 DNA sequence: TGTGCCATCAGGGGGGCAGACAGCTCTGGAAACACCATATATTTT.

The chain employs TRBV20-1 and TRBJ1-4; D might be TRBD1 (6 bases). Trimming left V 6 bases short and J 5 bases short, with 16 bases between. In germline, CDR1 is DFQATT, CDR2 SNEGSKA (reference sequence). CDR3 length: 14 amino acids. The CDR3 sequence: CSADPTGLNEKLFF. The CDR3, as DNA: TGCAGTGCGGACCCGACAGGACTGAATGAAAAACTGTTTTTT.

The chain couples TRBV9 to TRBJ2-5; 9 bases agree with TRBD1. Trimming took 3 bases from V and 1 from J; bases not matched to a gene: 10. This CDR3 is 17 amino acids long. The germline CDR1 and CDR2 sequences are SGDLS and YYNGEE. CDR3 in amino acids: CASSARDRVMGQETQYF. Written as DNA, the CDR3 is TGTGCCAGCAGCGCCCGGGACAGGGTCATGGGCCAAGAGACCCAGTACTTC.

The V call is TRBV4-1, the J call TRBJ2-4; a weak D match, TRBD1 (6 bases). The CDR3 runs to 12 residues. Trimming removed 5 bases from V and 8 bases from J, with 10 bases in between. Germline values: CDR1 MGHRA, CDR2 YSYEKL. The CDR3 nucleotides are TGCGCCAGCAGCGCCAGGGGTGACATTCAGTACTTC. Protein product: CASSARGDIQYF.

This clonotype was counted only a few times. The gene calls are TRBV2 and TRBJ1-6, with D tentatively TRBD1 (5 bases). From germline, CDR1 is SNHLY and CDR2 FYNNEI. This CDR3 region has 15 residues. V lost 6 bases, J lost 7 bases, and 16 bases lay in between. The CDR3 DNA follows: TGTGCCAGCAGGGATGGGGACCACGCCAATTCACCCCTCCACTTT. This encodes CASRDGDHANSPLHF. Based on the CDR3 plus reference TRBV2 and TRBJ1-6, the full variable domain is EPEVTQTPSHQVTQMGQEVILRCVPISNHLYFYWYRQILGQKVEFLVSFYNNEISEKSEIFDDQFSVERPDGSNFTLKIRSTKLEDSAMYFCASRDGDHANSPLHFGNGTRLTVT.

This clonotype was seen more than once but under ten times. The chain employs TRBV6-6 and TRBJ2-7; TRBD2 is a possible D gene (6 bases). Between the trimmed V and J ends, which lost 11 bases and 5 bases, there was a span of 19 bases. The CDR3 extends over 13 amino acids. Germline CDR1 reads MNHNY; CDR2 reads SVGAGI (reference sequence). CDR3 sequence (DNA): TGTGCCGCCCGCAGGGACTTTACCCACGAGCAGTACTTC. Its translation: CAARRDFTHEQYF.

There are a few counts of this clonotype. The rearrangement links TRBV5-1 to TRBJ1-2, with D perhaps matching TRBD1 (5 bases). Trimming stripped 0 bases from V and 8 bases from J, with 17 bases between. Germline CDR1 reads SGHRS; CDR2 reads YFSETQ. CDR3 length: 15 residues. For the CDR3, the DNA is TGCGCCAGCAGCTTGGAGAGCGCCAGGGACGACGGCTACACCTTC. Its protein is CASSLESARDDGYTF.

The table lists this clonotype with a count of one. This chain connects TRBV6-5 to TRBJ2-7, with a weak D call TRBD2 (5 bases). V dropped 6 bases and J dropped 5 bases, with 11 bases sitting between them. Germline V gene data show CDR1 as MNHEY and CDR2 as SVGAGI. This CDR3 spans 12 amino acids. The CDR3 bases are TGTGCCAGCAGAAGGACTGGGGACGAGCAGTACTTC. It encodes CASRRTGDEQYF.

The chain recombines TRBV20-1 with TRBJ1-4; D is unresolved. CDR1 DFQATT and CDR2 SNEGSKA come from the germline V gene (reference sequence). The CDR3 has 14 residues. V lost 0 bases and J 4 bases, leaving 9 bases between the germline ends. The DNA of the CDR3 is TGCAGTGCTAGAGATCTCCAGCTTAATGAAAAACTGTTTTTT. This translates into CSARDLQLNEKLFF.

The chain carries TRBV6-5 and TRBJ2-2; 9 bases agree with TRBD2. Germline-derived CDR1 and CDR2 are MNHEY and SVGAGI. The CDR3 runs to 16 residues. J was trimmed by 2 bases and V by 2 bases; bases with no gene match: 3. The CDR3, as DNA: TGTGCCAGCAGTTACGTAGCGGGGGCCAACACCGGGGAGCTGTTTTTT. This sequence encodes CASSYVAGANTGELFF.

Only a few counts were recorded for this clonotype. The rearrangement uses TRBV7-9 and TRBJ1-4; 8 bases are shared with TRBD1. Trimming removed 6 bases from V and 8 bases from J; junction bases left unmatched: 8. Germline V CDR1 and CDR2: SEHNR, FQNEAQ (reference sequence). The CDR3 extends over 14 amino acids. The chain's CDR3 is CASSVPGQDEKLFF. DNA for the CDR3: TGTGCCAGCAGTGTACCGGGACAGGACGAAAAACTGTTTTTT. Full variable domain (missing parts from reference TRBV7-9 and TRBJ1-4): DTGVSQNPRHKITKRGQNVTFRCDPISEHNRLYWYRQTLGQGPEFLTYFQNEAQLEKSRLLSDRFSAERPKGSFSTLEIQRTEQGDSAMYLCASSVPGQDEKLFFGSGTQLSVL.

This clonotype has at least ten counts. The CDR3 sequence is CSVDPAGLQETQYF. CDR3 sequence (DNA): TGCAGCGTTGATCCAGCGGGCCTTCAAGAGACCCAGTACTTC. The rearrangement links TRBV29-1 to TRBJ2-5, with D possibly being TRBD2 (6 bases). With 3 bases removed from V and 2 bases from J, the gap between germline ends came to 13 bases. This CDR3 is built from 14 residues. CDR1 and CDR2 from the germline V gene are SQVTM and ANQGSEA.

The gene calls are TRBV6-1 and TRBJ2-5; D is unresolved. Trimming left V 0 bases short and J 5 bases short, with 13 bases between. From germline, CDR1 is MNHNS and CDR2 SASEGT. The CDR3 loop spans 15 amino acids. The CDR3 is CASSEALAPEETQYF. The CDR3 DNA reads TGTGCCAGCAGTGAAGCGCTCGCTCCTGAGGAGACCCAGTACTTC.

The chain links TRBV6-5 to TRBJ2-5; possible D gene TRBD2, 6 bases. V was cut by 0 bases and J by 5 bases, with 16 bases left in between. CDR1 MNHEY and CDR2 SVGAGI come from the germline V gene. The CDR3 loop spans 16 amino acids. The CDR3 is CASSYSVGSSEETQYF. In nucleotides, the CDR3 is TGTGCCAGCAGTTACTCGGTTGGGTCTAGCGAGGAGACCCAGTACTTC.

This clonotype has more than one count but fewer than ten. The CDR3 coding sequence is TGTGCCAGCATCGCAGGGACAGGGGGCTCCTATGAGCAGTTCTTC. It is translated as CASIAGTGGSYEQFF. This rearrangement joins TRBV27 to TRBJ2-1; 12 bases align to TRBD1. J gave up 8 bases and V 7 bases, and 9 bases lay outside the gene matches. Germline V lookup: CDR1 MNHEY, CDR2 SMNVEV (reference sequence). There are 15 residues in the CDR3.

This clonotype was recorded many times. V is TRBV7-3 and J is TRBJ2-3; D is undetermined. Germline CDR1 SGHTA, CDR2 FQGTGA. Trimming cost V 1 base and J 1 base, with 3 bases left between them. This CDR3 is built from 13 residues. This chain's CDR3 is CASSLIGTDTQYF. The CDR3 DNA is TGTGCCAGCAGCTTAATCGGCACAGATACGCAGTATTTT.

This rearrangement joins TRBV12-3 or TRBV12-4 to TRBJ1-2, with 8 nucleotides matching TRBD1. The length of the CDR3 is 14 residues. Unmatched junction bases numbered 5, after V lost 4 bases and J lost 4 bases. CDR3 residues: CASSSDRGGYGYTF. CDR3 DNA: TGTGCCAGCAGTTCCGACAGGGGCGGCTATGGCTACACCTTC.

This clonotype has just a few counts. The V and J genes are TRBV7-9 and TRBJ2-3; no firm D call. V lost 3 bases and J 2 bases, leaving 18 bases between the germline ends. The CDR3 is made up of 17 amino acids. Germline CDR1 is SEHNR and CDR2 is FQNEAQ (reference sequence). The CDR3 bases are TGTGCCAGCAGCTTCGGAAACTTCCGAACACCCACAGATACGCAGTATTTT. Translating it yields CASSFGNFRTPTDTQYF.

The J gene is TRBJ2-1, the V gene TRBV7-3; D is ambiguous. V shed 4 bases and J shed 1 base, with 8 bases lying between them. Germline loops: CDR1 SGHTA, CDR2 FQGTGA. This CDR3 region has 14 residues. The CDR3 nucleotides read TGTGCCAGCAGCTCCATCCCATCCTACAATGAGCAGTTCTTC. Translation: CASSSIPSYNEQFF.

This clonotype has more than one count but fewer than ten. The chain carries TRBV6-1 and TRBJ2-7; no clear D gene. V dropped 0 bases and J dropped 0 bases, with 6 bases sitting between them. Germline lookup yields CDR1 MNHNS and CDR2 SASEGT. CDR3 size: 14 residues. The CDR3 DNA reads TGTGCCAGCAGTGAAGCAGGGTTCTCCTACGAGCAGTACTTC. Its protein is CASSEAGFSYEQYF.

V usage is TRBV28 and J usage is TRBJ2-1; TRBD2 aligns across 7 bases. Per germline, CDR1 MDHEN and CDR2 SYDVKM. The V segment lost 2 bases and the J segment 10 bases; nucleotides outside the gene matches: 5. This CDR3 has 13 amino acids. The CDR3 DNA is TGTGCCAGCAGTTTAAGGACTAGTAGCGAGCAGTTCTTC. It codes for CASSLRTSSEQFF.